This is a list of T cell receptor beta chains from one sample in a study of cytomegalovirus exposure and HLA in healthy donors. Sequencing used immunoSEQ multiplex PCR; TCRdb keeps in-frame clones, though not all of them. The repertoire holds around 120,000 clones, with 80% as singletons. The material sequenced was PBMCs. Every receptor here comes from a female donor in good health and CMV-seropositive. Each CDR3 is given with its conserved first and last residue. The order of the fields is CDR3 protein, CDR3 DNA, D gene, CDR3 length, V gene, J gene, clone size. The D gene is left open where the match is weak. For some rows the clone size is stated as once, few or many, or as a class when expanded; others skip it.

cdr3_aa: CASSRTAGPSHGYTF; cdr3_nt: TGCGCCAGCAGCCGAACTGCGGGACCCTCCCATGGCTACACCTTC; d_call: -; cdr3_length: 15; v_call: TRBV4-3; j_call: TRBJ1-2; clone_size: medium-sized
cdr3_aa: CASSVITGQGYNSPLHF; cdr3_nt: TGTGCCAGCAGCGTCATAACGGGACAGGGGTATAATTCACCCCTCCACTTT; d_call: TRBD1; cdr3_length: 17; v_call: TRBV5-5; j_call: TRBJ1-6; clone_size: -
cdr3_aa: CASSLAAGVETQYF; cdr3_nt: TGTGCCAGCAGCTTAGCGGCCGGGGTAGAGACCCAGTACTTC; d_call: -; cdr3_length: 14; v_call: TRBV7-9; j_call: TRBJ2-5; clone_size: -
cdr3_aa: CASSYLGGGDTEAFF; cdr3_nt: TGTGCCAGCAGTTACCTGGGGGGTGGAGACACTGAAGCTTTCTTT; d_call: -; cdr3_length: 15; v_call: TRBV6-5; j_call: TRBJ1-1; clone_size: -
cdr3_aa: CASSFGPPGSPLHF; cdr3_nt: TGTGCCAGCAGTTTTGGCCCCCCGGGTTCACCCCTCCACTTT; d_call: -; cdr3_length: 14; v_call: TRBV6-5; j_call: TRBJ1-6; clone_size: -
cdr3_aa: CASSLTGGVNYGYTF; cdr3_nt: TGTGCCAGCAGCTTAACAGGGGGCGTCAATTATGGCTACACCTTC; d_call: TRBD1; cdr3_length: 15; v_call: TRBV7-2; j_call: TRBJ1-2; clone_size: -
cdr3_aa: CASSLWATGYNEQFF; cdr3_nt: TGTGCCAGCAGCTTATGGGCGACAGGCTACAATGAGCAGTTCTTC; d_call: -; cdr3_length: 15; v_call: TRBV7-2; j_call: TRBJ2-1; clone_size: once
cdr3_aa: CASSQGGTGNYGYTF; cdr3_nt: TGCGCCAGCAGCCAGGGGGGGACAGGCAACTATGGCTACACCTTC; d_call: TRBD1; cdr3_length: 15; v_call: TRBV4-1; j_call: TRBJ1-2; clone_size: few
cdr3_aa: CASSLAGTSGRVGGQFF; cdr3_nt: TGTGCCAGCAGCTTAGCTGGGACTAGCGGGAGGGTTGGTGGGCAGTTCTTC; d_call: TRBD2; cdr3_length: 17; v_call: TRBV7-2; j_call: TRBJ2-1; clone_size: -
cdr3_aa: CASSRDFRGTYEQYF; cdr3_nt: TGTGCCAGCAGCCGGGACTTTAGGGGCACCTACGAGCAGTACTTC; d_call: -; cdr3_length: 15; v_call: TRBV6-5; j_call: TRBJ2-7; clone_size: -
cdr3_aa: CASSLARNEQFF; cdr3_nt: TGTGCCAGCAGCTTAGCCCGGAATGAGCAGTTCTTC; d_call: -; cdr3_length: 12; v_call: TRBV7-2; j_call: TRBJ2-1; clone_size: -
cdr3_aa: CASSNKRGSSTDTQYF; cdr3_nt: TGTGCCAGCAGTAATAAACGGGGATCTAGCACAGATACGCAGTATTTT; d_call: -; cdr3_length: 16; v_call: TRBV7-2; j_call: TRBJ2-3; clone_size: -
cdr3_aa: CASSYQGQGNYEQYF; cdr3_nt: TGTGCCAGCAGTTACCAAGGACAGGGGAACTACGAGCAGTACTTC; d_call: TRBD1; cdr3_length: 15; v_call: TRBV6-5; j_call: TRBJ2-7; clone_size: -
cdr3_aa: CASSAGLQETQYF; cdr3_nt: TGCGCCAGCTCGGCAGGCCTCCAAGAGACCCAGTACTTC; d_call: -; cdr3_length: 13; v_call: TRBV5-1; j_call: TRBJ2-5; clone_size: -
cdr3_aa: CATSTGTGSNQPQHF; cdr3_nt: TGTGCCACCAGCACAGGGACAGGGTCCAATCAGCCCCAGCATTTT; d_call: TRBD1; cdr3_length: 15; v_call: TRBV15; j_call: TRBJ1-5; clone_size: -
cdr3_aa: CASSLVTLNTEAFF; cdr3_nt: TGCGCCAGCAGCTTGGTGACTTTGAACACTGAAGCTTTCTTT; d_call: -; cdr3_length: 14; v_call: TRBV5-1; j_call: TRBJ1-1; clone_size: -
cdr3_aa: CASSLEGAFTDTQYF; cdr3_nt: TGCGCCAGCAGCTTGGAAGGGGCCTTCACAGATACGCAGTATTTT; d_call: -; cdr3_length: 15; v_call: TRBV5-1; j_call: TRBJ2-3; clone_size: -
cdr3_aa: CASKAGQGVHEQYF; cdr3_nt: TGTGCCAGCAAAGCGGGACAGGGTGTCCACGAGCAGTACTTC; d_call: TRBD1; cdr3_length: 14; v_call: TRBV2; j_call: TRBJ2-7; clone_size: -
cdr3_aa: CAGQQAMGTEAFF; cdr3_nt: TGTGCCGGACAACAAGCAATGGGTACTGAAGCTTTCTTT; d_call: -; cdr3_length: 13; v_call: TRBV6-5; j_call: TRBJ1-1; clone_size: few
cdr3_aa: CATSRDRGQGAYGYTF; cdr3_nt: TGTGCCACCAGCAGAGATCGGGGACAGGGTGCCTATGGCTACACCTTC; d_call: TRBD1; cdr3_length: 16; v_call: TRBV15; j_call: TRBJ1-2; clone_size: -
cdr3_aa: CASSLEGARGGYTF; cdr3_nt: TGTGCCAGCAGCTTGGAGGGGGCGCGGGGAGGCTACACCTTC; d_call: TRBD1; cdr3_length: 14; v_call: TRBV5-4; j_call: TRBJ1-2; clone_size: -
cdr3_aa: CASSTSQGYEQYF; cdr3_nt: TGTGCCAGCAGCACCTCACAGGGTTACGAGCAGTACTTC; d_call: -; cdr3_length: 13; v_call: TRBV5-4; j_call: TRBJ2-7; clone_size: -
cdr3_aa: CASRDLAGRHYGYTF; cdr3_nt: TGTGCCAGCAGGGACCTAGCCGGGCGACACTATGGCTACACCTTC; d_call: -; cdr3_length: 15; v_call: TRBV28; j_call: TRBJ1-2; clone_size: -
cdr3_aa: CASRPGRFRGDTQYF; cdr3_nt: TGTGCCAGCAGGCCAGGACGGTTTAGGGGAGATACGCAGTATTTT; d_call: -; cdr3_length: 15; v_call: TRBV27; j_call: TRBJ2-3; clone_size: -
cdr3_aa: CASSLVGGSTGELFF; cdr3_nt: TGTGCCAGCAGCTTAGTAGGGGGAAGCACCGGGGAGCTGTTTTTT; d_call: -; cdr3_length: 15; v_call: TRBV7-8; j_call: TRBJ2-2; clone_size: once
cdr3_aa: CASRAQGQETQYF; cdr3_nt: TGTGCCAGCAGGGCACAGGGTCAAGAGACCCAGTACTTC; d_call: -; cdr3_length: 13; v_call: TRBV25-1; j_call: TRBJ2-5; clone_size: -
cdr3_aa: CASGLTGYTEAFF; cdr3_nt: TGTGCCAGCGGCCTGACTGGCTACACTGAAGCTTTCTTT; d_call: -; cdr3_length: 13; v_call: TRBV9; j_call: TRBJ1-1; clone_size: -
cdr3_aa: CASSPHPRDRGTYEQYF; cdr3_nt: TGTGCCAGTAGTCCCCACCCGCGGGACAGGGGAACCTACGAGCAGTACTTC; d_call: TRBD1; cdr3_length: 17; v_call: TRBV19; j_call: TRBJ2-7; clone_size: -